This TCR beta chain was observed in a study of neoadjuvant anti-PD-1 for oral cavity cancer. Study-level background: Patients without progression got a fourth dose around day 43.

Time point specified: after neoadjuvant nivolumab, at surgical resection. Cohort: HPV-negative, locally advanced oral cavity squamous cell carcinoma patients. The CDR3 length is 12 residues. Germline values: CDR1 MGHRA, CDR2 YSYEKL. The V end lost 4 bases, the J end lost 4 bases, and 5 bases lay between the germline ends. Most PBMC samples had approximately 480 ng input DNA in six replicates. The repertoire was sequenced with immunoSEQ multiplex PCR; TCRdb's copy has only in-frame clones and lacks some. Of around 13,000 clones listed, about three quarters are singletons. This sequence was found in a person aged 40-85 years with oral cavity squamous cell carcinoma. The sequencing used PBMCs, collected after nivolumab (anti-PD-1) treatment. The V and J genes are TRBV4-1 and TRBJ1-5, with D hard to call. The CDR3 sequence is CASSRLNQPQHF. CDR3 DNA sequence: TGCGCCAGCAGCCGCCTAAATCAGCCCCAGCATTTT.